Below, one TCR beta chain is given with its context. TCRdb reanalyzed the PCR reads via MiXCR. The sample yields about 24,000 clones, 20% to 30% seen once. Trimming cost V 0 bases and J 4 bases, with 7 bases left between them. CDR3 size: 13 residues. Germline assignment: CDR1 LGHDT and CDR2 YNNKEL (reference sequence). This sample stems from a study of metastatic and nonmetastatic thyroid tumors. Overall study context: Across peripheral blood and tumor or nodule tissue samples taken from malignant and benign thyroid patients, the repertoires were compared with one another.

Nobody among the patients had been given any treatment before thyroid surgery. This TCR was sampled from a male donor with papillary thyroid cancer or a benign thyroid nodule (not recorded which). Some clones in this sample may be carry-over from other donors' samples. The chain couples TRBV3-1 to TRBJ2-7; D might be TRBD1 (5 bases). Sequencing used blood. CDR3 loop: CASSQDGAYEQYF. In DNA, the CDR3 is TGTGCCAGCAGCCAAGATGGGGCGTACGAGCAGTACTTC.